A selection of T cell receptor beta chains follows, all from one sample in a study of blood T cell repertoires in COVID-19. Using immunoSEQ multiplex PCR, the repertoire was profiled, and TCRdb retains in-frame clones only, with some absent. This table holds about 210,000 clones, about 91% found once. Specimen: peripheral blood. The receptors were gathered from a man aged 30 to 39 with acute or convalescent COVID-19. Both conserved end residues are part of each CDR3. The D gene is left open where the match is weak. Size is omitted from some rows. Given values are once, few, many or a class for expanded clones.

- - TRBJ2-2 TRBV6-6 CASSFGVRNTGELFF TGTGCCAGCAGCTTCGGGGTTAGGAACACCGGGGAGCTGTTTTTT
TRBD2 - TRBJ2-1 TRBV28 CASSRRPGSGGVKEQFF TGTGCCAGCAGTCGTCGTCCGGGTAGCGGGGGAGTAAAAGAGCAGTTCTTC
- - TRBJ2-3 TRBV7-3 CASSLLGTGKDTQYF TGTGCCAGCAGCTTATTGGGGACTGGAAAAGATACGCAGTATTTT
TRBD1 - TRBJ2-7 TRBV29-1 CSVDGARGSYEQYF TGCAGCGTTGATGGGGCCAGGGGGTCCTACGAGCAGTACTTC
- - TRBJ2-5 TRBV28 CASSLGGRQETQYF TGTGCCAGCAGTTTAGGGGGCAGACAAGAGACCCAGTACTTC
TRBD1 once TRBJ1-4 TRBV5-4 CASSFLQGNEKLFF TGTGCCAGCAGCTTTTTACAGGGGAATGAAAAACTGTTTTTT
- - TRBJ1-4 TRBV20-1 CSASRGLSSEKLFF TGCAGTGCTAGTCGTGGGCTCTCTTCCGAAAAACTGTTTTTT
TRBD1 - TRBJ1-2 TRBV24-1 CATSAPFSTGNYGYTF TGTGCCACCAGTGCCCCATTCTCGACAGGGAACTATGGCTACACCTTC
TRBD1 many TRBJ1-2 TRBV5-1 CASSPGQGAVGYTF TGCGCCAGCAGCCCCGGACAGGGGGCAGTAGGCTACACCTTC
TRBD1 - TRBJ2-1 TRBV7-3 CASSLTQGGLINEQFF TGTGCCAGCAGCTTAACACAGGGGGGATTAATCAATGAGCAGTTCTTC
TRBD1 - TRBJ2-6 TRBV29-1 CSVEDRTGSGPGANVLTF TGCAGCGTTGAAGATCGGACAGGGTCTGGCCCTGGGGCCAACGTCCTGACTTTC
TRBD1 - TRBJ2-7 TRBV24-1 CATSDFRKGQGPGYEQYF TGTGCCACCAGTGATTTCCGAAAGGGACAGGGCCCCGGCTACGAGCAGTACTTC
- few TRBJ1-1 TRBV18 CASSPTGWNTEAFF TGTGCCAGCTCACCAACCGGGTGGAACACTGAAGCTTTCTTT
- - TRBJ2-5 TRBV5-1 CASSLTRETQYF TGCGCCAGCAGCTTGACGCGCGAGACCCAGTACTTC
TRBD1 - TRBJ2-2 TRBV11-2 CASSSTGVYGELFF TGTGCCAGCAGCTCGACAGGGGTGTACGGGGAGCTGTTTTTT
TRBD1 - TRBJ2-1 TRBV5-4 CATGDSSYNEQFF TGTGCCACCGGGGACAGCTCCTACAATGAGCAGTTCTTC
TRBD1 once TRBJ2-2 TRBV5-1 CASSPDGQANTGELFF TGCGCCAGCAGCCCAGACGGACAGGCGAACACCGGGGAGCTGTTTTTT
TRBD1 once TRBJ1-1 TRBV19 CASSRGQGVSLAFF TGTGCCAGTAGTAGGGGACAGGGAGTTTCTTTGGCTTTCTTT
- - TRBJ2-6 TRBV27 CASSLQAAGANVLTF TGTGCCAGCAGTTTACAGGCCGCTGGGGCCAACGTCCTGACTTTC
TRBD1 - TRBJ2-1 TRBV2 CASSDKVDRVDEQFF TGTGCCAGCAGCGACAAGGTGGACAGGGTGGATGAGCAGTTCTTC
TRBD2 - TRBJ2-1 TRBV5-1 CASSLTAGFYNEQFF TGCGCCAGCAGCTTGACAGCGGGGTTCTACAATGAGCAGTTCTTC
- - TRBJ1-5 TRBV4-1 CASSLQWPNQPQHF TGCGCCAGCAGCCTTCAGTGGCCGAATCAGCCCCAGCATTTT
TRBD1 - TRBJ1-6 TRBV6-6 CASSRQGYQTASPLHF TGTGCCAGCAGTCGACAGGGCTACCAGACCGCGTCACCCCTCCACTTT
- - TRBJ2-1 TRBV7-9 CASSLGAPYNEQFF TGTGCCAGCAGCTTAGGGGCTCCGTACAATGAGCAGTTCTTC
TRBD2 - TRBJ2-3 TRBV28 CASSAPGGGGQDTQYF TGTGCCAGCAGCGCCCCGGGCGGGGGGGGGCAAGATACGCAGTATTTT
- - TRBJ1-1 TRBV28 CALTGRGNTEAFF TGTGCCTTAACAGGGAGAGGGAACACTGAAGCTTTCTTT